This T cell receptor (beta chain) was obtained from a study of T cell responses to AZD1222 COVID-19 vaccine. Only in-frame clones appear in the TCRdb table, and some are missing; sequencing was by immunoSEQ multiplex PCR. Of roughly 120,000 clones listed, 75% to 90% are singletons. Pooling was applied to second doses at about 4 or about 12 weeks. J lost 2 bases, V lost 0 bases, and 4 bases had no gene match. Per germline, CDR1 MNHEY and CDR2 SVGAGI. CDR3 length: 15 residues. The sample was peripheral blood, taken 28 days after the second AZD1222 dose. The TCR sequence derives from an adult who received the AZD1222 COVID-19 vaccine. The chain employs TRBV6-5 and TRBJ2-7, with 7 nucleotides matching TRBD1. The CDR3: CASSYSTGNPYEQYF. The CDR3 DNA reads as TGTGCCAGCAGTTACTCGACAGGGAACCCCTACGAGCAGTACTTC.